The rows below give T cell receptor beta chains drawn from one sample of a study of T cell responses to AZD1222 COVID-19 vaccine. The protocol was immunoSEQ multiplex PCR, while the TCRdb copy is restricted to in-frame clones and leaves out a portion. The table shows 100,000 to 120,000 clones, with 85% to 95% occurring only once. The sequencing used peripheral blood, collected on day 0 of AZD1222 vaccination. The receptor set was obtained from an adult in good health. Both conserved end residues are part of each CDR3. Fields, in order: J gene, V gene, D gene, clone size, CDR3 length, CDR3 protein, CDR3 DNA. The D gene is left open where the match is weak. Part of the rows lack a size; the others show once, few, many or a class for expanded clones.

TRBJ1-5	TRBV5-1	TRBD1	NA	14	CASSPGTGNQPQHF	TGCGCCAGCAGCCCTGGGACAGGGAATCAGCCCCAGCATTTT
TRBJ1-3	TRBV2	NA	NA	12	CASRGRGNTIYF	TGTGCCAGCAGGGGACGGGGAAACACCATATATTTT
TRBJ1-2	TRBV18	TRBD1	NA	17	CASSPLGQTGGFGGYTF	TGTGCCAGCTCACCACTGGGGCAGACAGGGGGCTTTGGTGGCTACACCTTC
TRBJ1-3	TRBV5-1	NA	NA	12	CASSPLGNTIYF	TGCGCCAGCAGCCCCCTCGGAAACACCATATATTTT
TRBJ1-5	TRBV24-1	TRBD1	NA	16	CATSDGGGFGNQPQHF	TGTGCCACCAGTGACGGAGGGGGCTTCGGCAATCAGCCCCAGCATTTT
TRBJ1-4	TRBV13	NA	NA	11	CASSLGEKLFF	TGTGCCAGCAGCTTGGGTGAAAAACTGTTTTTT
TRBJ2-7	TRBV18	TRBD2	NA	14	CASSTGGLPYEQYF	TGTGCCAGCTCCACGGGGGGATTACCCTACGAGCAGTACTTC
TRBJ1-3	TRBV9	NA	NA	13	CASSPNQGNTIYF	TGTGCCAGCAGCCCCAACCAAGGAAACACCATATATTTT
TRBJ1-5	TRBV7-9	TRBD1	NA	14	CASSLAPTGIPQHF	TGTGCCAGCAGCTTAGCCCCGACAGGGATCCCCCAGCATTTT
TRBJ2-5	TRBV5-1	TRBD1	NA	14	CASSSRGREETQYF	TGCGCCAGCAGCTCCAGGGGGCGCGAGGAGACCCAGTACTTC
TRBJ1-2	TRBV28	TRBD1	NA	11	CASSDRDGYTF	TGTGCCAGCAGCGACAGGGATGGCTACACCTTC
TRBJ2-7	TRBV28	TRBD2	NA	14	CASREAGVTYEQYF	TGTGCCAGCAGAGAAGCGGGGGTGACCTACGAGCAGTACTTC
TRBJ1-3	TRBV9	TRBD1	NA	17	CASSPRQGGISGNTIYF	TGTGCCAGCAGCCCCCGACAGGGAGGAATTTCTGGAAACACCATATATTTT
TRBJ2-2	TRBV5-1	NA	NA	15	CASRSDSSNTGELFF	TGCGCCAGCAGGTCGGACAGCTCGAACACCGGGGAGCTGTTTTTT
TRBJ1-5	TRBV27	NA	few	15	CASSLFLGSNQPQHF	TGTGCCAGCAGTTTATTTTTGGGTAGCAATCAGCCCCAGCATTTT
TRBJ1-2	TRBV3-1/TRBV3-2	TRBD1	NA	14	CASSLSDRNYGYTF	TGTGCCAGCAGTCTTTCGGACAGGAACTATGGCTACACCTTC
TRBJ1-4	TRBV5-1	NA	NA	14	CASSIDSFNEKLFF	TGCGCCAGCAGCATCGACAGTTTTAATGAAAAACTGTTTTTT
TRBJ2-1	TRBV29-1	NA	NA	13	CSVDLGGRFEQFF	TGCAGCGTTGATTTGGGGGGTCGGTTTGAGCAGTTCTTC
TRBJ1-1	TRBV7-2	TRBD1	NA	16	CASSDTGGPLNTEAFF	TGTGCCAGCAGCGACACAGGGGGCCCTCTGAACACTGAAGCTTTCTTT
TRBJ1-6	TRBV5-5	NA	NA	15	CASKIGGIDNSPLHF	TGTGCCAGCAAAATCGGGGGGATCGATAATTCACCCCTCCACTTT
TRBJ1-3	TRBV19	NA	NA	17	CASSSFEGRSSGNTIYF	TGTGCCAGTAGTAGCTTCGAGGGACGGAGCTCTGGAAACACCATATATTTT
TRBJ1-1	TRBV10-1	NA	NA	13	CASSHGGGGEAFF	TGCGCCAGCAGCCATGGCGGAGGGGGTGAAGCTTTCTTT
TRBJ1-5	TRBV7-2	NA	NA	14	CASSLRSGNQPQHF	TGTGCCAGCAGCTTAAGATCGGGGAATCAGCCCCAGCATTTT
TRBJ1-2	TRBV28	NA	NA	13	CASSLVTAYGYTF	TGTGCCAGCAGTTTAGTGACAGCCTATGGCTACACCTTC
TRBJ1-1	TRBV20-1	NA	NA	11	CSARGNTEAFF	TGCAGTGCTAGGGGGAACACTGAAGCTTTCTTT
TRBJ1-4	TRBV7-2	TRBD1	NA	14	CASRRTGGEEKLFF	TGTGCCAGCAGACGGACAGGGGGTGAGGAAAAACTGTTTTTT
TRBJ2-3	TRBV4-2	TRBD2	NA	17	CASSQAPGGAYTDTQYF	TGTGCCAGCAGCCAAGCCCCGGGGGGGGCTTACACAGATACGCAGTATTTT
TRBJ1-3	TRBV6-5	NA	NA	13	CASRHFSGNTIYF	TGTGCGAGCAGACACTTCTCTGGAAACACCATATATTTT
TRBJ1-6	TRBV3-1/TRBV3-2	NA	NA	14	CASSSRGSGSPLHF	TGTGCCAGCAGCTCGAGGGGTAGCGGCTCACCCCTCCACTTT
TRBJ1-1	TRBV6-1	TRBD1	NA	15	CASSEGTGKNTEAFF	TGTGCCAGCAGTGAAGGGACAGGGAAGAACACTGAAGCTTTCTTT
TRBJ2-7	TRBV6-5	NA	once	15	CASREGQRANYEQYF	TGTGCCAGCAGGGAGGGACAGCGCGCCAACTACGAGCAGTACTTC
TRBJ1-1	TRBV15	NA	NA	14	CATSRGRGTLEAFF	TGTGCCACCAGCAGAGGACGTGGAACCCTGGAAGCTTTCTTT
TRBJ1-5	TRBV10-3	NA	NA	12	CAISESNQPQHF	TGTGCCATCAGTGAGTCCAATCAGCCCCAGCATTTT
TRBJ1-6	TRBV6-5	TRBD1	NA	14	CASLPGQYNSPLHF	TGTGCCAGCCTTCCGGGACAGTATAATTCACCCCTCCACTTT
TRBJ1-2	TRBV28	NA	NA	14	CASSTLGGSYGYTF	TGTGCCAGCAGTACCCTCGGGGGAAGCTATGGCTACACCTTC
TRBJ2-5	TRBV4-1	TRBD1	once	14	CASSQTGDGETQYF	TGCGCCAGCAGCCAAACAGGGGATGGGGAGACCCAGTACTTC
TRBJ1-5	TRBV2	NA	NA	14	CASSEATAGQPQHF	TGTGCCAGCAGTGAAGCAACAGCCGGTCAGCCCCAGCATTTT
TRBJ2-7	TRBV13	NA	NA	14	CASRPYDRNYEQYF	TGTGCCAGCAGACCTTATGACAGGAACTACGAGCAGTACTTC
TRBJ1-1	TRBV6-6	NA	NA	16	CASSYQNRGREAEAFF	TGTGCCAGCAGTTATCAAAATCGCGGACGGGAGGCTGAAGCTTTCTTT
TRBJ1-1	TRBV9	NA	NA	13	CASSDTGISEAFF	TGTGCCAGCAGCGATACAGGGATCAGTGAAGCTTTCTTT
TRBJ1-1	TRBV6-5	TRBD1	NA	16	CASSYPNRGEGTEAFF	TGTGCCAGCAGTTACCCCAACAGGGGGGAAGGCACTGAAGCTTTCTTT
TRBJ1-5	TRBV28	NA	once	14	CASSLGTKEGPQHF	TGTGCCAGCAGTTTAGGAACCAAAGAGGGGCCCCAGCATTTT
TRBJ1-2	TRBV5-4	TRBD1	NA	12	CASTSQGEGYTF	TGTGCCAGCACCTCCCAGGGGGAGGGCTACACCTTC